The clone carrying this TCR beta chain was seen ten or more times. The antigen is unknown. The entry originates in a study of T cells in Graves' hyperthyroidism and ophthalmopathy. Broader study findings: In validation, the model predicted ophthalmopathy. These predictions came a median about 6 months before onset. Blood samples included most of the expanded thyroid clonotypes exceeding 0.001.

Newly diagnosed hyperthyroidism patients aged 18 to 65 years had disease lasting under 2 months. Patients showing uncontrolled infection, other autoimmune disease, pregnancy or lactation were ineligible. Template material for amplifying TCR beta CDR3 regions consisted of RNA transcripts. A set of HTBI primers served as the primers for a first-round RT-PCR of the TCR CDR3. Each CDR3 protein is one row after TCRdb ran MiXCR on the multiplex PCR reads. This sample has more than 300,000 distinct CDR3 sequences, with approximately 13% found just once. The source of this sequence is a woman younger than 35 with Graves' hyperthyroidism. What was sequenced was blood.

For the CDR3, the DNA is TGTGCCAGCAGGTCAACAGGGGAGTGGTCTGAAGCTTTCTTT. It is translated as CASRSTGEWSEAFF. J is TRBJ1-1 and V is TRBV12-3 or TRBV12-4; 7 nucleotides line up with TRBD1. This CDR3 spans 14 amino acids. Trimming cost V 6 bases and J 6 bases; bases outside gene matches: 10.